The rows below give T cell receptor beta chains drawn from one sample of a study of response to subunit inactivated influenza vaccine. Each CDR3 protein is one row after TCRdb ran MiXCR on the RT-PCR reads. The sample has under 200,000 distinct CDR3 sequences; roughly a tenth are singletons. This specimen consisted of non-naive T cells sorted from PBMCs, obtained about 6 weeks after vaccination. These receptor sequences come from a man in his forties or fifties who received an inactivated influenza vaccine. The CDR3 runs from the conserved cysteine through the conserved F or W. A D gene is named only where the DNA matches it firmly. Not all rows give a size; the values are once, few, many and, for expanded clones, a class.

TGTGCCAGCAGTTTTTCTGCGGGAGGCGCCTACGAGCAGTACTTC CASSFSAGGAYEQYF TRBD2 TRBJ2-7 few TRBV27 15
TGTGCCAGCAGTCATAGCGGGGGGCCCGCGGGGGAGCTGTTTTTT CASSHSGGPAGELFF TRBD2 TRBJ2-2 few TRBV6-1 15
TGCGCCAGCAGCTTGGCCCCAGCGGGAGAACCAGATACGCAGTATTTT CASSLAPAGEPDTQYF TRBD2 TRBJ2-3 NA TRBV5-1 16
TGTGCCAGCAGCTTGGAGCCACCGGCGGGGACAGGCCCCCATGAGCAGTTCTTC CASSLEPPAGTGPHEQFF TRBD1 TRBJ2-1 few TRBV5-5 18
TGTGCCAGCAGCTCTCGACGTGATGTTAGCGGGAGCAGATACGAGCAGTACTTC CASSSRRDVSGSRYEQYF TRBD2 TRBJ2-7 NA TRBV11-2 18
TGTGCCACTTCCCAGGTAGCGGGACCCTACGAGCAGTACTTC CATSQVAGPYEQYF TRBD2 TRBJ2-7 many TRBV15 14
TGTGCCACCAGTGATTTCGGGACAGGGCACAATGAGCAGTTCTTC CATSDFGTGHNEQFF TRBD1 TRBJ2-1 NA TRBV24-1 15
TGTGCCAGCAGCAGAGGACATAAAGAGACCCAGTACTTC CASSRGHKETQYF NA TRBJ2-5 NA TRBV14 13
TGTGCCAGCACTAAAACAGGATCTAACTATCGGGGGAAACTGTTTTTT CASTKTGSNYRGKLFF NA TRBJ1-4 few TRBV6-4 16
TGTGCCAGCACCAAAAGCAGGGTCGTAAACACTGAAGCTTTCTTT CASTKSRVVNTEAFF NA TRBJ1-1 few TRBV6-1 15
TGCAGTGCTAGCGATGGGTCCCGCGGCTCAAGCAATCAGCCCCAGCATTTT CSASDGSRGSSNQPQHF NA TRBJ1-5 many TRBV20-1 17
TGTGCCAGCAGGGCACTCCTGACCCAGTACTTC CASRALLTQYF NA TRBJ2-5 NA TRBV28 11
TGCGCCAGCAGCCAGGTGACTAGCGGTTGGAATGAGCAGTTCTTC CASSQVTSGWNEQFF TRBD2 TRBJ2-1 many TRBV4-3 15
TGTGCCAGCACCAAAATGACAGTTAATGAGCAGTTCTTC CASTKMTVNEQFF NA TRBJ2-1 many TRBV2 13
TGCAGCGTTGTAAAGGGACAGGGGGCTTACGAGCAGTACTTC CSVVKGQGAYEQYF TRBD1 TRBJ2-7 NA TRBV29-1 14
TGCGCCAGCAGCTTGGCCGCGGACAGGGTATTCGAGCAGTTCTTC CASSLAADRVFEQFF TRBD1 TRBJ2-1 NA TRBV5-1 15
TGTGCCAGCTCACGGGGCGGCTCAAGAGATACGCAGTATTTT CASSRGGSRDTQYF NA TRBJ2-3 once TRBV18 14
TGTGCCAGCAGCAAAGGGCGGGGGACTAGCGGGGGATTCATGGAGGAGACCCAGTACTTC CASSKGRGTSGGFMEETQYF NA TRBJ2-5 few TRBV21-1 20
TGCGCCAGCAGCTTGGTTTCAGGGAGGAACACCGGGGAGCTGTTTTTT CASSLVSGRNTGELFF NA TRBJ2-2 few TRBV5-1 16
TGTGCCAGCAGTCGTACAGGGAGGGAAACAGATACGCAGTATTTT CASSRTGRETDTQYF NA TRBJ2-3 many TRBV6-1 15
TGTGCCAGCAGCTCAGGACAGGGTTATGGCTACACCTTC CASSSGQGYGYTF TRBD1 TRBJ1-2 few TRBV7-2 13
TGCGCCAGCAGCCAAGATCTTCCGCGGGGGTCCCAAGAGACCCAGTACTTC CASSQDLPRGSQETQYF TRBD2 TRBJ2-5 many TRBV4-3 17
TGTGCCAGCAGTTTACCGACCTCCTACAATGAGCAGTTCTTC CASSLPTSYNEQFF NA TRBJ2-1 NA TRBV28 14
TGTGCCAGCAGTCCGGTGACTAGCGGGATTAGCGAGCAGTACTTC CASSPVTSGISEQYF TRBD2 TRBJ2-7 few TRBV2 15